The 4 T cell receptor beta chains below all came from one sample that was sequenced in a study of blood T cells in healthy people across ages (dated by TCRdb to between 2015 and 2016). Library creation used 5' RACE. TCRdb names Illumina HiSeq 2500 as the instrument used. A second PCR of roughly 7 to 11 cycles was performed with a sample-barcoded 5' primer and a J-beta primer mix. TCRdb handled the public reads itself, with Q25 trimming in fastp and clone calling in MiXCR, and kept productive beta chains. Rows with one shared CDR3 protein collapse into an entry with the most common genes and DNA. The sample table contains about 800,000 distinct CDR3 sequences; only one count was recorded for nearly 60% of them. About 20% of the sample lies in the top ten. Sequences were obtained from blood. The receptors were gathered from a man aged 30-40 years in good health.

The chain has TRBV5-6 and TRBJ2-1, with TRBD1 matching over 10 bases. From germline, CDR1 is SGHDT and CDR2 YYEEEE. The CDR3 has 17 amino acids. J lost 7 bases, V lost 4 bases, and 14 bases had no gene match. CDR3 nucleotide sequence: TGTGCCAGCAGCGGATCCCTAGGACGACAGGGGGCTAATGAGCAGTTCTTC. Translation gives CASSGSLGRQGANEQFF.

V usage is TRBV9 and J usage is TRBJ2-3; D assignment may be TRBD1 or TRBD2 (5 bases each). The CDR3 spans 15 residues. CDR1 SGDLS and CDR2 YYNGEE come from the germline V gene. The V end lost 2 bases, the J end lost 2 bases, and 12 bases lay between the germline ends. The CDR3 sequence is CASSVEGDDTDTQYF. CDR3 in DNA: TGTGCCAGCAGCGTGGAAGGGGACGACACAGATACGCAGTATTTT.

This clonotype was observed a few times. The chain joins TRBV7-2 to TRBJ2-7; D gene unclear. Trimming stripped 3 bases from V and 6 bases from J, with 21 bases between. Germline values: CDR1 SGHTA, CDR2 FQGNSA. This CDR3 is built from 16 residues. The CDR3 loop reads CASSLIRRSSPREQYF. The CDR3 region has the DNA TGTGCCAGCAGCTTGATTCGGCGGTCGTCCCCTCGCGAGCAGTACTTC.

J is TRBJ2-1 and V is TRBV3-1, with 9 positions matching TRBD2. Per germline, CDR1 LGHDT and CDR2 YNNKEL (reference sequence). The length of the CDR3 is 21 residues. J was trimmed by 0 bases and V by 4 bases; bases with no gene match: 19. DNA of the CDR3: TGTGCCAGCAGCCGCTTAGTTAGGGCTAGCGGGACCCCGAGCTCCTACAATGAGCAGTTCTTC. Translation gives CASSRLVRASGTPSSYNEQFF.